This T cell receptor (beta chain) emerged from a study of T cell responses to AZD1222 COVID-19 vaccine. Trimming took off 6 bases at V and 2 bases at J, with 14 bases between the two ends. In germline, CDR1 is MDHEN, CDR2 SYDVKM. The CDR3 consists of 14 residues. Whether given at about 4 or about 12 weeks, second doses were pooled. Some clones are missing from TCRdb's copy, which holds only in-frame ones; the method was immunoSEQ multiplex PCR. Of about 180,000 clones detected, around 90% appear once; the ten largest clones hold roughly a quarter. Concerning this clone itself: The antigen is not known.

Study-wide results and limits: Researchers took repertoire samples only after the peak T cell response had come. Once two AZD1222 doses were given, Spike-specific TCR breadth and depth went up. There were mostly white British donors and more females than males, and clonal diversity was possibly underestimated.

This clonotype originated in an adult who received the AZD1222 COVID-19 vaccine. The chain employs TRBV28 and TRBJ2-7; tentatively, D is TRBD2 (5 bases). Material: peripheral blood, obtained 28 days after the second AZD1222 dose. CDR3 sequence (DNA): TGTGCCAGCAGCCTGGGCGGGTCCCCCTACGAGCAGTACTTC. It encodes CASSLGGSPYEQYF. Complete variable domain (other parts from reference TRBV28 and TRBJ2-7): DVKVTQSSRYLVKRTGEKVFLECVQDMDHENMFWYRQDPGLGLRLIYFSYDVKMKEKGDIPEGYSVSREKKERFSLILESASTNQTSMYLCASSLGGSPYEQYFGPGTRLTVT.